This T cell receptor (beta chain) derives from a study of T cell changes during pregnancy in multiple sclerosis (dated by TCRdb to between 2018 and 2021). Regarding the study in general: The study looked at changes in the T cell repertoire across pregnancy in women with multiple sclerosis.

Library preparation used the immunoSEQ multiplex PCR assay. The clones in this table, taken by TCRdb from immuneACCESS, are in-frame only. Not every clone is retained; where verified, under half of the shortfall comes from an unresolved V gene, and the cause of the rest is unknown. In this sample the table shows over 55,000 clones, approximately 92% of which occur a single time. Approximately 3% of the sample is taken by the ten largest. For CDR1 and CDR2, the germline V gene (reference sequence) lists SEHNR and FQNEAQ. The CDR3 spans 12 residues, from the cysteine through the phenylalanine. The read is trimmed to its CDR3 DNA, 36 bases read in frame from base 1. Trimming at the junction amounts to 5 bases on V and 4 bases on J, and the germline ends lie 9 bases apart. This clone was recorded a few times. The clone's antigen remains unknown. No base qualities exist here, and no much larger clone lies one base off it.

The source of this sequence is a female donor in good health, enrolled as a control in a pregnancy study. Sequencing was performed on CD8+ T cells from peripheral blood mononuclear cells, taken in the third trimester of pregnancy. The chain links TRBV7-9 with TRBJ2-7, with a weak D call of TRBD1 (5 bases match). In nucleotide form, the sequence is TGTGCCAGCAGCGTAGACAGTTACGAGCAGTACTTC. Its protein is CASSVDSYEQYF.